This TCR beta chain came from a study of human T cells and chemical hapten exposure. Study details: Upper inner arm skin measuring approximately 2 cm by approximately 2 cm received 2% DPC for sensitization. Across its 20 to 25 weeks, the study gave patients weekly diphenylcyclopropenone doses to the scalp.

The CDR3 totals 14 residues. Germline CDR1 is KGHDR and CDR2 is SFDVKD. The germline V and J ends were trimmed by 3 bases and 5 bases, with 10 bases remaining between them. Sample time point: patch test 2, 6 weeks after DPC sensitization. Treatment described: therapeutic diphenylcyclopropenone sensitization with weekly scalp DPC. The library put unique molecular identifiers onto individual cDNA molecules. Authors' methods: From about 22,000 to 700,000 TCRs were found per sample, with a median of approximately 96,000. TCRdb analysed the RACE reads with MiXCR anew, one entry per CDR3 protein. TCRdb, rather than the study authors, made the V and J calls. Counted here are about 350,000 distinct CDR3 sequences, around 6% occurring once; the ten biggest clones make up around 5.8%.

This chain joins TRBV24-1 and TRBJ2-1; tentatively, D is TRBD2 (7 bases). The source is a woman aged 18 to 35 with alopecia areata. Some clones in this sample may be carry-over from other donors' samples. The sequencing here drew on whole blood, taken in connection with sensitization to the hapten diphenylcyclopropenone (DPC). CDR3 coding DNA: TGTGCCACCAGTGATGTAGGGGGGGACAATGAGCAGTTCTTC. Its translation is CATSDVGGDNEQFF.